Listed below are T cell receptor beta chains from one sample, sequenced in a study of blood T cell repertoires in COVID-19. Sequenced by immunoSEQ multiplex PCR; TCRdb stores in-frame clones only, minus some. The table has over 350,000 clones, nearly 90% seen once. The sequenced sample consisted of PBMCs or T cells enriched from blood (not recorded which). The receptor set was obtained from a woman aged 18-29 years with acute COVID-19. The CDR3 runs from the conserved cysteine through the conserved F or W. A D gene is named only where the DNA matches it firmly. The size of a clone is reported for some rows only, either as once, few or many, or as a class for expanded clones.

v_gene	abundance	j_gene	d_gene	CDR3aa	CDR3nt
TRBV5-4	-	TRBJ1-5	TRBD1	CASSYQGAGQPQHF	TGTGCCAGCAGCTACCAGGGGGCTGGGCAGCCCCAGCATTTT
TRBV7-2	-	TRBJ1-2	-	CASSLVPGPNYGYTF	TGTGCCAGCAGCTTAGTTCCAGGGCCTAACTATGGCTACACCTTC
TRBV27	-	TRBJ2-7	-	CASSLTASYEQYF	TGTGCCAGCAGTTTAACAGCCTCCTACGAGCAGTACTTC
TRBV24-1	-	TRBJ1-2	-	CATDEPYGYTF	TGTGCCACCGATGAGCCCTATGGCTACACCTTC
TRBV6-2/TRBV6-3	-	TRBJ1-4	TRBD1	CASSRTGWNEKLFF	TGTGCCAGCAGCAGGACAGGCTGGAATGAAAAACTGTTTTTT
TRBV4-3	-	TRBJ2-3	TRBD2	CASSPGGRDSTDTQYF	TGCGCCAGCAGCCCGGGGGGGCGGGATAGCACAGATACGCAGTATTTT
TRBV12-3/TRBV12-4	-	TRBJ2-7	TRBD1	CASSRTGLYEQYF	TGTGCCAGCTCCCGGACAGGGCTCTACGAGCAGTACTTC
TRBV3-1/TRBV3-2	few	TRBJ2-7	TRBD2	CASSPETSAGYEQYF	TGTGCCAGCAGCCCTGAGACTAGCGCAGGCTACGAGCAGTACTTC
TRBV7-2	-	TRBJ2-7	TRBD1	CASSSLTGGEQYF	TGTGCCAGCAGCTCACTGACAGGGGGCGAGCAGTACTTC
TRBV2	once	TRBJ1-5	-	CASSGGKEPQHF	TGTGCCAGCAGTGGAGGGAAAGAGCCCCAGCATTTT
TRBV10-1	once	TRBJ2-3	-	CASSESEGKGLDTQYF	TGCGCCAGCAGTGAGTCTGAGGGAAAGGGCCTCGATACGCAGTATTTT
TRBV28	-	TRBJ1-3	TRBD1	CASSSTGDAGNTIYF	TGTGCCAGCAGTTCCACAGGGGACGCTGGAAACACCATATATTTT
TRBV9	once	TRBJ2-2	TRBD2	CASSTTGGTGELFF	TGTGCCAGCAGCACCACGGGGGGGACCGGGGAGCTGTTTTTT
TRBV21-1	-	TRBJ2-1	-	CASREGLAGVHEQFF	TGTGCCAGCAGAGAGGGACTAGCGGGAGTACATGAGCAGTTCTTC
TRBV4-1	once	TRBJ2-1	TRBD1	CASSQRQGADDNEQFF	TGCGCCAGCAGCCAGCGACAGGGGGCGGACGACAATGAGCAGTTCTTC
TRBV23-1	-	TRBJ2-7	TRBD1	CASSQSWTGDYEQYF	TGCGCCAGCAGTCAATCTTGGACAGGGGACTACGAGCAGTACTTC
TRBV24-1	-	TRBJ2-3	-	CATSDRDTQYF	TGTGCCACCAGTGACAGAGATACGCAGTATTTT
TRBV18	-	TRBJ2-5	-	CASSPRQETQYF	TGTGCCAGCTCACCCCGTCAAGAGACCCAGTACTTC
TRBV19	-	TRBJ1-2	-	CASRDRLYGYTF	TGTGCCAGTAGGGACAGACTCTATGGCTACACCTTC
TRBV2	-	TRBJ2-5	-	CASSESTVQETQYF	TGTGCCAGCAGTGAAAGTACGGTCCAAGAGACCCAGTACTTC
TRBV9	-	TRBJ2-5	-	CASSVDDRSLAETQYF	TGTGCCAGCAGCGTAGACGACAGGTCCCTGGCAGAGACCCAGTACTTC
TRBV11-2	once	TRBJ2-3	TRBD2	CASSRLLADLTDTQYF	TGTGCCAGCAGCAGATTACTAGCGGACCTCACAGATACGCAGTATTTT
TRBV11-2	-	TRBJ1-5	TRBD1	CASSETGDAGNQPQHF	TGTGCCAGCAGCGAGACAGGGGATGCAGGCAATCAGCCCCAGCATTTT
TRBV5-4	-	TRBJ2-5	TRBD2	CASSLKAGGQETQYF	TGTGCCAGCAGCTTGAAAGCGGGAGGGCAAGAGACCCAGTACTTC
TRBV19	-	TRBJ1-5	-	CASSIVRLTALNQPQHF	TGTGCCAGTAGTATAGTTCGCCTGACAGCTTTAAATCAGCCCCAGCATTTT
TRBV15	-	TRBJ1-5	-	CATSRDLKGNQPQHF	TGTGCCACCAGCAGAGATCTAAAGGGGAATCAGCCCCAGCATTTT
TRBV25-1	-	TRBJ2-4	TRBD1	CASSEDGTDKNIQYF	TGTGCCAGCAGTGAGGATGGGACAGACAAAAACATTCAGTACTTC
TRBV4-1	-	TRBJ1-2	TRBD1	CASSQGQGGVNYGYTF	TGCGCCAGCAGCCAAGGACAGGGTGGAGTAAACTATGGCTACACCTTC
TRBV2	-	TRBJ2-7	-	CASLDRDLASVYEQYF	TGTGCCAGCCTCGATCGCGACCTAGCAAGTGTCTACGAGCAGTACTTC
TRBV2	-	TRBJ2-6	TRBD1	CASEQGATPGANVLTF	TGTGCCAGCGAACAGGGGGCGACCCCTGGGGCCAACGTCCTGACTTTC
TRBV10-2	-	TRBJ2-7	TRBD2	CATDLAGASYEQYF	TGCGCCACCGATCTAGCGGGGGCCTCCTACGAGCAGTACTTC
TRBV11-2	-	TRBJ1-2	-	CASSLAEARGYGYTF	TGTGCCAGCAGCTTAGCGGAGGCCAGGGGCTATGGCTACACCTTC
TRBV5-6	once	TRBJ1-2	TRBD1	CASSPDRGYGYTF	TGTGCCAGCAGCCCTGACAGGGGCTATGGCTACACCTTC
TRBV4-1	-	TRBJ1-2	-	CASSQEEALSYGYTF	TGCGCCAGCAGCCAAGAGGAGGCTTTGAGCTATGGCTACACCTTC
TRBV10-3	-	TRBJ2-2	TRBD2	CAISEGLAGGAGTGELFF	TGTGCCATCAGTGAAGGGCTAGCGGGAGGGGCGGGGACCGGGGAGCTGTTTTTT
TRBV19	-	TRBJ1-4	TRBD1	CASSMKSGGRYFEKLFF	TGTGCCAGTAGTATGAAGTCAGGGGGACGTTACTTTGAAAAACTGTTTTTT
TRBV6-5	-	TRBJ2-7	-	CASSYSLSEQYF	TGTGCCAGCAGTTACTCGTTATCCGAGCAGTACTTC
TRBV7-2	-	TRBJ1-1	-	CASSLARTQGTEAFF	TGTGCCAGCAGCTTAGCGCGAACGCAGGGAACTGAAGCTTTCTTT
TRBV4-1	-	TRBJ2-7	TRBD2	CASSHPGTSGTYEQYF	TGCGCCAGCAGCCATCCCGGGACTAGCGGAACCTACGAGCAGTACTTC
TRBV29-1	-	TRBJ2-5	TRBD1	CSVTTGSQETQYF	TGCAGCGTGACGACAGGGAGCCAAGAGACCCAGTACTTC
TRBV7-9	-	TRBJ2-7	TRBD1	CASSSTDRGRFEQYF	TGTGCCAGCAGCTCCACCGACAGGGGGCGCTTCGAGCAGTACTTC
TRBV7-9	-	TRBJ1-2	-	CASSLSETYGYTF	TGTGCCAGCAGCTTATCGGAGACCTATGGCTACACCTTC
TRBV20-1	few	TRBJ2-7	-	CSARDGYEQYF	TGCAGTGCTAGAGACGGGTACGAGCAGTACTTC
TRBV14	-	TRBJ2-7	-	CASSRPAPLGEQYF	TGTGCCAGCAGCCGACCGGCCCCCCTCGGGGAGCAGTACTTC
TRBV10-3	-	TRBJ2-5	-	CAIRSGQQETQYF	TGTGCCATCAGGTCGGGACAACAAGAGACCCAGTACTTC
TRBV18	-	TRBJ1-2	TRBD1	CASSPRPGQGTNYGYTF	TGTGCCAGCTCACCACGGCCGGGACAGGGTACTAACTATGGCTACACCTTC
TRBV7-9	-	TRBJ1-2	-	CASSEGGALGWRGYTF	TGTGCCAGCAGCGAGGGGGGGGCACTTGGGTGGCGTGGCTACACCTTC
TRBV18	-	TRBJ2-3	-	CASSPAGDLVSPDTQYF	TGTGCCAGCTCACCCGCCGGAGATTTGGTTAGCCCAGATACGCAGTATTTT
TRBV10-3	-	TRBJ1-6	-	CAISEKESPLHF	TGTGCCATCAGTGAGAAGGAGTCACCCCTCCACTTT
TRBV5-6	-	TRBJ1-2	TRBD1	CASSFGQGVYGYTF	TGTGCCAGCAGCTTTGGGCAGGGGGTCTATGGCTACACCTTC
TRBV12-3/TRBV12-4	-	TRBJ2-5	-	CASSFEETQYF	TGTGCCAGCAGTTTTGAGGAGACCCAGTACTTC
TRBV28	-	TRBJ2-7	TRBD1	CAITGTGTYEQYF	TGTGCCATCACCGGGACAGGGACCTACGAGCAGTACTTC
TRBV19	-	TRBJ1-2	-	CASSPRTVNYGYTF	TGTGCCAGTAGTCCAAGGACAGTTAACTATGGCTACACCTTC